This T cell receptor beta chain is drawn from a study of T cell repertoires in cytomegalovirus infection. Study-level information: Well-studied HLA-B-restricted CMV epitopes were used in the study alongside recently identified HLA-C-restricted ones. In public TCR beta signatures, there were indications of both CMV infection and matching HLA type. Whole-study findings and limits: The study identified carriers of CMV plus the relevant HLA from cumulative public TCR beta family frequency.

One entry per CDR3 protein results from TCRdb running MiXCR on the reads. The sample has about 24,000 distinct CDR3 sequences; 20% to 25% are singletons. Comment on this clonotype: Antigen unknown.

The CDR3 is made up of 15 amino acids. V was pared by 5 bases and J by 3 bases, with 17 bases between. Germline lookup yields CDR1 SEHNR and CDR2 FQNEAQ (reference sequence). This chain connects TRBV7-9 to TRBJ2-7; D remains unclear. The TCR sequence derives from a human donor in good health (CMV status not recorded). Some clones in this sample may be carry-over from other donors' samples. The starting material was CD8+ T cells from cultured PBMCs, obtained from culture after CMV antigen stimulation. For the CDR3, the DNA is TGTGCCAGCAGCCCCCCCGTTATAGGGAACTACGAGCAGTACTTC. It codes for CASSPPVIGNYEQYF.